This TCR beta chain was captured in a study of blood T cell repertoires in COVID-19 (dated by TCRdb to between 2020 and 2021). Regarding the complete study: Samples covering the acute and convalescent phases of COVID-19 were provided by collaborators in the United States, Italy and Spain. The material from the prospective study consisted of cDNA or gDNA derived from T cells, B-cell-depleted T cells, or PBMCs. Deeply sampled blood TCRbeta repertoires from subjects exposed to, actively infected with, or recovered from COVID-19 were included in the dataset. The repertoires were released in a freely available public database intended as a resource for research on the immune response to SARS-CoV-2. Samples came from the ongoing ImmuneRACE study (first 160 participants) plus 1,254 subjects from 6 global collaborators. The sample metadata nearly always contained a de-identified subject ID, COVID-19 status, age in years and sex. HLA class I and class II types, where available, came from metadata supplied by the sample provider rather than from assay-based typing.

With respect to this clone: The antigen it recognizes is unknown. Nothing much larger sits one base from this clone, and base qualities are not available.

Broader findings and caveats from the paper: The amount of clinical and demographic metadata varied by source and participant and was provided uncurated.

TCRbeta CDR3 regions were amplified from genomic DNA using the immunoSEQ Assay, a bias-controlled multiplex PCR. On the authors' methods: The number of nucleated cells in each sample was estimated by amplification of reference gene primers within the assay. Sequence reads were collapsed and filtered to measure the absolute abundance of every unique TCRbeta CDR3 rearrangement. For each sample, productive Simpson clonality was calculated by taking the square root of Simpson's diversity index across productive rearrangements. Imported from immuneACCESS, the table was reduced by TCRdb to in-frame sequences with V and J called. These copies leave out some clones; in studies compared against another copy, an unresolved V gene accounts for under half, and the cause of the remainder is not known. That table furnishes V, J and clone size, whereas the DNA furnished D and trimming. For this sample the table gives about 310,000 clones, of which more than 75% were detected only once. Of the sample, 1% falls within the top ten clones.

Inclusive of the bounding cysteine and phenylalanine, the CDR3 is 14 residues long. Of all the DNA, just the CDR3 is kept, 42 bases in frame from base 1. Via the germline V gene (reference sequence), CDR1 is SGHNT and CDR2 YYREEE. At the junction V is shortened by 0 bases and J by 2 bases, with 8 bases in between. Collaborating institutions collected whole blood in K2EDTA tubes following their own protocols. Collaborator samples were shipped for TCRbeta analysis as frozen whole blood, isolated PBMCs, or DNA extracted from either sample type. This clonotype originated in a man aged 50-60 years with active or convalescent COVID-19. The chain is encoded by TRBV5-4 joined to TRBJ1-2, with no D gene named confidently. Sequencing used peripheral blood. The CDR3 has the sequence CASSLGSPNYGYTF. The DNA reads as follows: TGTGCCAGCAGCTTGGGTTCCCCAAACTATGGCTACACCTTC.